The 16 T cell receptor beta chains given below trace back to one sample, sequenced in a study of identical twins (dated by TCRdb to 2016 to 2018). Receptor libraries were prepared by 5' RACE. Sequencing used an Illumina HiSeq 2000. TCRdb reran the public reads through fastp at Q25 and MiXCR, keeping productive beta chains. Duplicate CDR3 protein sequences are folded into a single record with the most common DNA and genes. Counted in this sample were some 500,000 distinct CDR3 sequences; over 8.5% of them appeared once. Of the sample, under 3.5% is held by the ten largest clones. These same records also appear under a second study, on yellow fever vaccine responses in identical twins.

Sequencing used PBMCs. These TCRs come from a woman aged 18-29 years in good health.

The table lists this clonotype with a few counts. The V gene is TRBV5-1, the J gene TRBJ2-7; tentative D call: TRBD2 (5 bases). This CDR3 has 12 amino acids. In germline, CDR1 is SGHRS, CDR2 YFSETQ. V gave up 0 bases and J gave up 8 bases, with 9 bases separating them. The CDR3 reads CASSLERQQQYF. The CDR3 DNA follows: TGCGCCAGCAGCTTGGAGCGGCAGCAGCAGTACTTC.

The gene calls are TRBV5-1 and TRBJ1-1, with D possibly TRBD1 on 5 matching bases. The CDR3 runs to 14 residues. The V gene lost 4 bases and the J gene lost 2 bases, with 12 bases spanning the gap. The germline V gene encodes CDR1 SGHRS and CDR2 YFSETQ. Here the CDR3 reads CASSISGTNTEAFF. CDR3 nucleotide sequence: TGCGCCAGCAGCATCTCAGGGACTAACACTGAAGCTTTCTTT. The complete variable domain, with remaining parts taken from reference TRBV5-1 and TRBJ1-1, reads KAGVTQTPRYLIKTRGQQVTLSCSPISGHRSVSWYQQTPGQGLQFLFEYFSETQRNKGNFPGRFSGRQFSNSRSEMNVSTLELGDSALYLCASSISGTNTEAFFGQGTRLTVV.

This clonotype appeared many times. The germline gene is not matched at one end of the junction; a read error may be the cause. The chain combines TRBV12-3 or TRBV12-4 with TRBJ2-1, with 9 bases fitting TRBD1. The CDR3 has 12 amino acids. The CDR3 spells CASSSPGTGRVF. Here the CDR3 DNA reads TGTGCCAGCAGTTCGCCCGGGACAGGGAGAGTCTTC.

This clonotype has a handful of counts. This chain links TRBV2 with TRBJ2-7; possible D gene TRBD2, 6 bases. The CDR3 covers 15 residues. Trimming pared 5 bases from V and 3 bases from J, leaving 17 bases between. The germline V gene encodes CDR1 SNHLY and CDR2 FYNNEI. CDR3 DNA: TGTGCCAGCAGTCTAGCGAGTCCCTTAGTCTACGAGCAGTACTTC. This translates into CASSLASPLVYEQYF.

This clonotype was observed a few times. The V and J genes are TRBV10-3 and TRBJ2-3, with 8 bases lining up with TRBD1. The V gene's germline CDR1 is ENHRY and CDR2 SYGVKD. This CDR3 contains 15 residues. The ends lost 6 bases at V and 1 base at J; junction bases unmatched: 6. DNA of the CDR3: TGTGCCATCAGGCCCAGGGGGCCTGGCACAGATACGCAGTATTTT. Amino acid sequence: CAIRPRGPGTDTQYF.

This clonotype was seen repeatedly, ten times or more. The chain uses TRBV7-9 and TRBJ2-5; D is unresolved. This CDR3 spans 14 amino acids. CDR1 SEHNR and CDR2 FQNEAQ come from the germline V gene (reference sequence). The V and J ends lost 3 bases and 5 bases respectively, with 13 bases between them. The CDR3: CASSFAKGWETQYF. CDR3 DNA sequence: TGTGCCAGCAGCTTTGCTAAAGGGTGGGAGACCCAGTACTTC.

This sequence joins TRBV18 and TRBJ2-5; tentatively, D is TRBD1 (6 bases). The CDR3 has 12 residues. V was cut by 8 bases and J by 6 bases, with 13 bases left in between. Per the germline V gene, CDR1 is KGHSH and CDR2 is LQKENI. The CDR3 nucleotides read TGTGCCAGCCGGGACACCACTAAGACCCAGTACTTC. It yields the protein CASRDTTKTQYF.

This clonotype was observed many times. J is TRBJ2-7 and V is TRBV4-3; 7 nucleotides align to TRBD1. The ends lost 2 bases at V and 1 base at J; junction bases unmatched: 11. This CDR3 region has 17 residues. Germline-derived CDR1 and CDR2 are LGHNA and YSLEER. CDR3 in amino acids: CASSQQTTGTASYEQYF. Here the CDR3 DNA reads TGCGCCAGCAGCCAACAAACTACCGGGACAGCTTCCTACGAGCAGTACTTC.

This sequence joins TRBV6-1 and TRBJ2-7; the D gene is possibly TRBD1 (5 bases). The CDR3 runs 13 residues. The germline V gene encodes CDR1 MNHNS and CDR2 SASEGT. Trimming stripped 3 bases from V and 8 bases from J, with 14 bases between. CDR3 in amino acids: CASSDFYRPKQYF. Here the CDR3 DNA reads TGTGCCAGCAGTGATTTTTACAGGCCTAAGCAGTACTTC.

This chain connects TRBV20-1 to TRBJ2-7, with 12 bases that match TRBD2. V lost 0 bases and J lost 5; bases outside the gene matches: 8. The CDR3 has 16 residues. Germline CDR1 reads DFQATT; CDR2 reads SNEGSKA (reference sequence). The CDR3 DNA follows: TGCAGTGCTAGAGATCAGGCGCCTAGCGGGAGGGACGAGCAGTACTTC. Translating it yields CSARDQAPSGRDEQYF.

About this clonotype itself: Compared with germline, one end of the junction differs, possibly owing to a read error. CDR3 residues: CAISSWGLAGDLAKNIQYF. CDR3 DNA sequence: TGTGCCATCAGTTCATGGGGACTAGCGGGAGATCTAGCCAAAAACATTCAGTACTTC. The gene calls are TRBV12-3 or TRBV12-4 and TRBJ2-4; TRBD2 aligns across 14 bases. The length of the CDR3 is 19 residues.

The chain couples TRBV12-3 or TRBV12-4 to TRBJ2-2; D perhaps matches TRBD1 (5 bases). This CDR3 region has 14 residues. Deletions cut 2 bases from V and 5 bases from J, with 9 bases between. The DNA of the CDR3 is TGTGCCAGCAGTTTATTAGGGGTAACCGGGGAGCTGTTTTTT. It yields the protein CASSLLGVTGELFF.

The chain employs TRBV20-1 and TRBJ2-3; D is uncertain. The CDR3 extends over 16 amino acids. CDR1 is DFQATT, CDR2 SNEGSKA, per germline (reference sequence). Between the trimmed V and J ends, which lost 0 bases and 0 bases, there was a span of 13 bases. The CDR3, as DNA: TGCAGTGCTAGAGATGACGGCACCGGGAGCACAGATACGCAGTATTTT. Translated, it gives CSARDDGTGSTDTQYF.

This clonotype showed up many times. The chain joins TRBV6-5 to TRBJ1-4; weak D call: TRBD1 (5 bases). This CDR3 is 15 amino acids long. Between the trimmed V and J ends, which lost 0 bases and 1 base, there was a span of 6 bases. Germline CDR1 MNHEY, CDR2 SVGAGI. The CDR3 coding sequence is TGTGCCAGCAGTTACTCGACAGTAACTAATGAAAAACTGTTTTTT. Encoded protein: CASSYSTVTNEKLFF.

This clonotype was recorded a few times. The rearrangement joins TRBV5-1 to TRBJ2-7; 8 bases are shared with TRBD2. Per germline, CDR1 SGHRS and CDR2 YFSETQ. V shed 4 bases, J shed 3 bases, and the junction held 15 bases outside the gene matches. The length of the CDR3 is 17 residues. The CDR3 DNA follows: TGCGCCAGCAGCCCCGGGGGAAGGCAGCGGGAGTTCTACGAGCAGTACTTC. Translating it yields CASSPGGRQREFYEQYF.

This clonotype has a count of ten or more. This chain uses TRBV5-1 with TRBJ2-7; 7 positions agree with TRBD1. Germline loops: CDR1 SGHRS, CDR2 YFSETQ. Unmatched junction bases numbered 5, after V lost 6 bases and J lost 2 bases. The CDR3 loop spans 13 amino acids. CDR3 in amino acids: CASNSGTAYEQYF. In DNA form, the CDR3 reads TGCGCCAGCAATAGTGGGACAGCCTACGAGCAGTACTTC.